This is a list of T cell receptor beta chains from one sample in a study of T cells in Graves' hyperthyroidism and ophthalmopathy. One entry per CDR3 protein, called by TCRdb with MiXCR from the multiplex PCR reads. Altogether approximately 690,000 distinct CDR3 sequences are present, 14% being singletons, with the ten largest covering under 15%. Input material: blood. Receptor source: a woman between 50 and 59 years old with Graves' ophthalmopathy. The CDR3 runs from the conserved cysteine through the conserved F or W. D genes are given only for firm matches. Part of the rows lack a size; the others show once, few, many or a class for expanded clones.

abundance	j_gene	v_gene	d_gene	CDR3aa	CDR3nt
many	TRBJ1-1	TRBV28	TRBD1	CASSSVGQGGGTEAFF	TGTGCCAGCAGTTCGGTTGGACAGGGGGGGGGGACTGAAGCTTTCTTT
many	TRBJ1-1	TRBV7-9	-	CASSLGGGPEAFF	TGTGCCAGCAGCTTAGGAGGAGGCCCTGAAGCTTTCTTT
many	TRBJ2-7	TRBV20-1	-	CSAFRQDSYEQYF	TGCAGTGCTTTCCGACAGGACTCCTACGAGCAGTACTTC
-	TRBJ1-1	TRBV19	-	CASRWGGARRSTEAFF	TGTGCCAGTAGGTGGGGTGGCGCCCGGAGGTCCACTGAAGCTTTCTTT
many	TRBJ2-1	TRBV20-1	TRBD2	CSARDGLAGVREQFF	TGCAGTGCTAGAGATGGACTAGCGGGAGTACGTGAGCAGTTCTTC
-	TRBJ2-3	TRBV6-2/TRBV6-3	TRBD2	CASSYTPSGRAISTDTQYF	TGTGCCAGCAGTTACACCCCTAGCGGGAGGGCGATTAGCACAGATACGCAGTATTTT
many	TRBJ2-4	TRBV27	TRBD1	CASSFLGTEHIQYF	TGTGCCAGCAGTTTCCTCGGGACAGAGCACATTCAATACTTC
many	TRBJ2-5	TRBV7-2	TRBD1	CASRPGQGWETQYF	TGTGCCAGCAGACCGGGACAGGGTTGGGAGACCCAGTACTTC
many	TRBJ2-1	TRBV15	-	CATSRRNNEQFF	TGTGCCACCAGCAGACGCAACAATGAGCAGTTCTTC
-	TRBJ2-3	TRBV10-3	-	CAISDLGVSTDTQYF	TGTGCCATCAGTGATTTAGGGGTGAGCACAGATACGCAGTATTTT
-	TRBJ2-1	TRBV6-1	TRBD2	CASSEARLAGVFSEQFF	TGTGCCAGCAGTGAAGCGAGGCTAGCGGGAGTATTCAGTGAGCAGTTCTTC
many	TRBJ2-1	TRBV20-1	TRBD2	CSAEGGTSGLYNEQFF	TGCAGTGCTGAGGGTGGGACTAGCGGGCTGTACAATGAGCAGTTCTTC
many	TRBJ1-2	TRBV5-1	TRBD1	CASSKGQGAPGYTF	TGCGCCAGCAGCAAAGGACAGGGGGCGCCTGGCTACACCTTC
many	TRBJ1-1	TRBV11-1	TRBD1	CASSLGGQGVEAFF	TGTGCCAGCAGCTTAGGAGGACAGGGGGTCGAGGCTTTCTTT
-	TRBJ1-3	TRBV4-1	-	CASSQDPKGGGFGNTIYF	TGCGCCAGCAGCCAAGATCCGAAGGGAGGAGGATTTGGAAACACCATATATTTT
many	TRBJ2-1	TRBV12-3/TRBV12-4	TRBD2	CASSLRARPLAGGYNEQFF	TGTGCTAGCAGTTTAAGGGCCCGGCCTCTAGCGGGAGGGTACAATGAGCAGTTCTTC
many	TRBJ2-7	TRBV7-6	-	CASSLRDGIYEQYF	TGTGCCAGCAGCTTAAGGGACGGGATCTACGAGCAGTACTTC
few	TRBJ2-3	TRBV7-3	-	CASSLGLPSTDTQYF	TGTGCCAGCAGCTTAGGACTTCCAAGCACAGATACGCAGTATTTT
-	TRBJ2-1	TRBV14	-	CASSRAGASGGGGNEQFF	TGTGCCAGCAGCCGAGCAGGGGCTAGCGGAGGTGGGGGGAATGAGCAGTTCTTC
many	TRBJ2-5	TRBV20-1	TRBD2	CSGGPGGGETQYF	TGCAGTGGGGGTCCGGGGGGTGGAGAGACCCAGTACTTC
many	TRBJ2-1	TRBV7-3	-	CASSLDSQTSSYNEQFF	TGTGCCAGCAGCTTAGACTCCCAGACGAGCTCCTACAATGAGCAGTTCTTC
-	TRBJ2-7	TRBV14	-	CASSQNRVAYEQYF	TGTGCCAGCAGCCAAAACAGGGTGGCCTACGAGCAGTACTTC
few	TRBJ2-1	TRBV12-3/TRBV12-4	TRBD2	CASSVSVGGSGITWRETHEQFF	TGTGCCAGCAGCGTTTCCGTGGGGGGTAGCGGGATCACTTGGCGGGAGACCCATGAGCAGTTCTTC